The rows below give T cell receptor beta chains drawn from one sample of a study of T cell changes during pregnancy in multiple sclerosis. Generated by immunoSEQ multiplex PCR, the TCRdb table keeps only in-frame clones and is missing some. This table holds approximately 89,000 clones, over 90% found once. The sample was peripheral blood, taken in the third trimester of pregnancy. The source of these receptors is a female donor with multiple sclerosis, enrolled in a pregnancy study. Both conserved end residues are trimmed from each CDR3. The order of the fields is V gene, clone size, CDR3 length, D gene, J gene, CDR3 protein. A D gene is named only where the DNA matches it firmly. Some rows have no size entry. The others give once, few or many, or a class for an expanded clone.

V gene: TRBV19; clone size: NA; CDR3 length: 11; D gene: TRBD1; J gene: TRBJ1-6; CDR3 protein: ASKGAGHSPLH
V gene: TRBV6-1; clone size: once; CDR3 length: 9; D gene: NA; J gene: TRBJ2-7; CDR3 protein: ASSDFYEQY
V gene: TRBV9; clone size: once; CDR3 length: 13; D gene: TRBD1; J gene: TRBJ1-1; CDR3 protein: ASSVGQGGITEAF
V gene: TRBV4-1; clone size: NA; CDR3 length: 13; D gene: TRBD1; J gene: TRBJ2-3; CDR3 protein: ASSLGDRVADTQY
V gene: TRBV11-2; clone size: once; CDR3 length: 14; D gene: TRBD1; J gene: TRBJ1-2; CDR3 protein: ASSPFRTGGNYGYT
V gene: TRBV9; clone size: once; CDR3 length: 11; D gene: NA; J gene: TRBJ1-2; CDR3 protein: ASSVEGNYGYT
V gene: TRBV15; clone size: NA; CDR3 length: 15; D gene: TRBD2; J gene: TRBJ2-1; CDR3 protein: ATRARAGAFSYNEQF
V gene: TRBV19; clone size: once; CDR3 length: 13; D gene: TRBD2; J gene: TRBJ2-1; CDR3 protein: ASNWGGSSYNEQF
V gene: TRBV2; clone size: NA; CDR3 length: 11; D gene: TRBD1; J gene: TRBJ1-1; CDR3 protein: ASSEALSGGAF
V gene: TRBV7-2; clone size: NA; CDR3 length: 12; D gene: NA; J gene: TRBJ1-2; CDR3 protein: ASSVGVWGNGYT
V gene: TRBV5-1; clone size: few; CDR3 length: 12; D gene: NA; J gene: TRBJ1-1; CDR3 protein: ASSFRQGNTEAF
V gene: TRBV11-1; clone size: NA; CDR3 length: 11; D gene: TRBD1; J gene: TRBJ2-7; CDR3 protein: ASSPLGTGEQY
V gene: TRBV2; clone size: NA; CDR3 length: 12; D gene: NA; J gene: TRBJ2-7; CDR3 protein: ASSEGAFIYEQY
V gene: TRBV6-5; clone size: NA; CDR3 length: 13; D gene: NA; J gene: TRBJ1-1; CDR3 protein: ASSWGLGLGTEAF
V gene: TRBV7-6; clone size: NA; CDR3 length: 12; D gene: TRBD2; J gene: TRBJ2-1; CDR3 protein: ASSLTRGRDEQF
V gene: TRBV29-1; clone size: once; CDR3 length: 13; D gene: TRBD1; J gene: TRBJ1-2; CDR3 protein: SVESGSGTASGYT
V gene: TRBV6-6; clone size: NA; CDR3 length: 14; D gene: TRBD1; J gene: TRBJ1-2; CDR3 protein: ASSPPSTGINYGYT
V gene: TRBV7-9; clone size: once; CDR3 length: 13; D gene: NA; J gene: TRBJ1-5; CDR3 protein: ASSLAGQGHQPQH
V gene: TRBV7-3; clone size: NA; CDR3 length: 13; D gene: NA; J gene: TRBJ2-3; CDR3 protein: ASSLSGGATDTQY
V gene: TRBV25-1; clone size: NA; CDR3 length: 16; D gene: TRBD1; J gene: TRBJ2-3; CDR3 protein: ASSEYFRGTGITDTQY
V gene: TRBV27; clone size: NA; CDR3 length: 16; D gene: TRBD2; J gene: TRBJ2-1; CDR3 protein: ASSFFVTGLAGGWEQF
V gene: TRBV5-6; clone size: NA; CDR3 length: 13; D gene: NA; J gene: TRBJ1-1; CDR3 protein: ASLETGGGVTEAF
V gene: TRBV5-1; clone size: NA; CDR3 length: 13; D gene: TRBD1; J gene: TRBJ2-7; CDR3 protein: ASSWEGDSLGEQY
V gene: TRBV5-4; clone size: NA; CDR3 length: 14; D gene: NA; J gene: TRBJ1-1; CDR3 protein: ASSYDRYSMNTEAF
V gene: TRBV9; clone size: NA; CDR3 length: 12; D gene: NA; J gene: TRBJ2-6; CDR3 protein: ASSVDRGANVLT
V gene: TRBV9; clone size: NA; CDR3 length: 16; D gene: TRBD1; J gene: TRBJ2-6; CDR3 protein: ASSAETGADSGANVLT
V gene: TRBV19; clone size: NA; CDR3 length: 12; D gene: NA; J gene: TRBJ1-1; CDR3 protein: ASMHRVLDTEAF
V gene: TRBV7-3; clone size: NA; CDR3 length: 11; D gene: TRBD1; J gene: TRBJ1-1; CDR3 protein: ASSSTPGQKAF
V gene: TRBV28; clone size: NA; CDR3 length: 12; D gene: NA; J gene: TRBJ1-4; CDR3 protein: ASSFLEGDEKLF
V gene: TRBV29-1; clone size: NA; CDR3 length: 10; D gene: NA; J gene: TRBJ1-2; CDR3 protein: SDEQEIYGYT
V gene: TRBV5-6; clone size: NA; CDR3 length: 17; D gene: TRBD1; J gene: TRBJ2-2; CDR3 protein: ASSLPGQGFPGVTGELF
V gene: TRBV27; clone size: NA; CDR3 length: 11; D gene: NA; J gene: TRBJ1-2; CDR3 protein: ASKRGGNYGYT
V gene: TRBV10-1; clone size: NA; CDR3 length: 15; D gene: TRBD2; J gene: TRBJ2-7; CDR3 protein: ASSEHQTSGASYEQY
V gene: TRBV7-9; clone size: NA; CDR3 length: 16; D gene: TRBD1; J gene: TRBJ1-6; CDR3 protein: ASSSPGTTGQGTPGLH
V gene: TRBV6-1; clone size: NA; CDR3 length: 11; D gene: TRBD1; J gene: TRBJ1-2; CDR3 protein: ASSDRDRYGYT
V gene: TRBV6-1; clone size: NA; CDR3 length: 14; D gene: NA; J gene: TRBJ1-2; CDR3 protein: ASSEGRGSLNYGYT
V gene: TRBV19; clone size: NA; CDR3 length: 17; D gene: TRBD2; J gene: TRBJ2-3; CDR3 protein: ASSDPTSGGAFGTDTQY
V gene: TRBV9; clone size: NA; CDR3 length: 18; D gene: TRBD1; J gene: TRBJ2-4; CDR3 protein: ASSVSSGTGREIAKNIQY
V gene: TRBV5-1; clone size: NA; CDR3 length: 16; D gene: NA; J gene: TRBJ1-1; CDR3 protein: ASSLDWTQEDLNTEAF
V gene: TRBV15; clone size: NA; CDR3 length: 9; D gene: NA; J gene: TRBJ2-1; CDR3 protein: ATSTGYEQF
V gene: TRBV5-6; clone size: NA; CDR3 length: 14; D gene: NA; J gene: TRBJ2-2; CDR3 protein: ASSRWARTNTGELF
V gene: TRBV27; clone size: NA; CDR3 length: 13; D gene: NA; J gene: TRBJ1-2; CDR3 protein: ASSLSPGQLYGYT
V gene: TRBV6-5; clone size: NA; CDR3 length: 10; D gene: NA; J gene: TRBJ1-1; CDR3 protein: ASSSEYTEAF
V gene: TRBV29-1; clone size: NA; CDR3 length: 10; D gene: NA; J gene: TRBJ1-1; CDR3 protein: SVELVFAEAF
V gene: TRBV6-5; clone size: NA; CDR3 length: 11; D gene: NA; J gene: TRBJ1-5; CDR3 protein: ASSYLGNQPQH
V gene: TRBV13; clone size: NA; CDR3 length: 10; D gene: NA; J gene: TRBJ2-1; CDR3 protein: ASTGALNEQF
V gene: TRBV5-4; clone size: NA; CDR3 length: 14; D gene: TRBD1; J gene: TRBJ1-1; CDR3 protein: ASSLGGGGSNTEAF
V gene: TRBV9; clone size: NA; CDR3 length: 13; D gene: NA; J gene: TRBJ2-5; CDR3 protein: ASSAPNRGQETQY
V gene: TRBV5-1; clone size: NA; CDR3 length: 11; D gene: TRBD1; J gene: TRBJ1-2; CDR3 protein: ASRSGQSDGYT
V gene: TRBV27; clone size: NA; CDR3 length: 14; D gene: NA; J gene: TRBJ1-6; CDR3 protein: ASSSLRRIYNSPLH
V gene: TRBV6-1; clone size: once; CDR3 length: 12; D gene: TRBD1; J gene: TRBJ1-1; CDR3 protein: ASRTGTANTEAF